Below are 18 T cell receptor beta chains sequenced from a single sample in a study of blood T cell repertoires in COVID-19. TCRdb's copy holds only in-frame clones and misses some; the assay was immunoSEQ multiplex PCR. The data show about 170,000 clones, roughly 90% seen once. The sequenced sample consisted of peripheral blood. The receptors were gathered from a man between 18 and 29 years old with COVID-19, enrolled during active disease.

The V and J genes are TRBV13 and TRBJ2-1; 10 bases match TRBD2. The CDR3 is 16 amino acids. CDR1 and CDR2 from the germline V gene are PRHDT and FYEKMQ (reference sequence). The junction had 10 bases not matched to a gene; V was cut back by 5 bases and J by 6 bases. CDR3 residues: CASSPPEAGGSNEQFF. The CDR3 DNA follows: TGTGCCAGCAGCCCCCCAGAAGCGGGAGGGAGCAATGAGCAGTTCTTC.

Written as DNA, the CDR3 is TGTGCCAGCTCACCACTAGGGAGGGCCCTGTACGAGCAGTACTTC. Its protein is CASSPLGRALYEQYF. The chain uses TRBV18 and TRBJ2-7; 7 nucleotides align to TRBD2. This CDR3 is 15 amino acids long. Germline trimming cut 1 base from V and 4 bases from J; bases unmatched to any gene: 7. The germline V gene encodes CDR1 KGHSH and CDR2 LQKENI. Combining the CDR3 with reference TRBV18 and TRBJ2-7 gives the whole variable domain NAGVMQNPRHLVRRRGQEARLRCSPMKGHSHVYWYRQLPEEGLKFMVYLQKENIIDESGMPKERFSAEFPKEGPSILRIQQVVRGDSAAYFCASSPLGRALYEQYFGPGTRLTVT.

The chain employs TRBV5-6 and TRBJ2-7, with a tentative D call TRBD1 (5 bases). CDR1 and CDR2 from the germline V gene are SGHDT and YYEEEE. Deletions cut 3 bases from V and 6 bases from J, with 13 bases between. The CDR3 totals 13 residues. CDR3 sequence (DNA): TGTGCCAGCAGCTGGGGCCGGGTTCGCGAGCAGTACTTC. Amino acid sequence: CASSWGRVREQYF.

The chain links TRBV7-8 to TRBJ2-2; D may be TRBD2 (5 bases). Germline-derived CDR1 and CDR2 are SGHVS and FQNEAQ. Trimming took off 5 bases at V and 0 bases at J, with 19 bases between the two ends. CDR3 length: 18 amino acids. For the CDR3, the DNA is TGTGCCAGCAGCCCTAGGATTGGAGGCGTCGCGAACACCGGGGAGCTGTTTTTT. It yields the protein CASSPRIGGVANTGELFF.

The chain has TRBV12-3 or TRBV12-4 and TRBJ2-7, with 7 positions matching TRBD2. The ends lost 6 bases at V and 2 bases at J; junction bases unmatched: 4. CDR3 length: 13 amino acids. As DNA, the CDR3 is TGTGCCAGCAGCCCCGGGACTACCTACGAGCAGTACTTC. Its protein is CASSPGTTYEQYF.

The chain uses TRBV19 and TRBJ2-5; D is undetermined. Trimming removed 6 bases at V and 1 base at J, with 9 bases between. The germline gives CDR1 LNHDA, CDR2 SQIVND (reference sequence). The CDR3 runs to 13 residues. DNA of the CDR3: TGTGCCAGTAGCACCAGAACCCAAGAGACCCAGTACTTC. Its protein is CASSTRTQETQYF.

The chain links TRBV7-2 to TRBJ2-5; tentative D call: TRBD1 (7 bases). The CDR3 is made up of 15 amino acids. Germline V gives CDR1 SGHTA, CDR2 FQGNSA. Trimming pared 5 bases from V and 4 bases from J, leaving 17 bases between. CDR3 protein: CASSHVGGGRETQYF. As DNA, the CDR3 is TGTGCCAGCAGCCACGTTGGAGGGGGCAGAGAGACCCAGTACTTC.

This chain uses TRBV27 with TRBJ2-7; D unresolved. With 0 bases removed from V and 6 bases from J, the gap between germline ends came to 9 bases. The length of the CDR3 is 13 residues. CDR1 is MNHEY, CDR2 SMNVEV, per germline (reference sequence). CDR3 bases: TGTGCCAGCAGTTTATCGGCCACCACCGAGCAGTACTTC. Its protein is CASSLSATTEQYF.

The chain has TRBV5-6 and TRBJ1-3, with 7 bases identical to TRBD1. The CDR3 sequence is 16 residues long. With V trimmed by 4 bases and J by 4 bases, 11 bases remained unmatched. From germline, CDR1 is SGHDT and CDR2 YYEEEE. In DNA form, the CDR3 reads TGTGCCAGCAGCATCCTACAGGGGATTCCGGGAAACACCATATATTTT. Its protein is CASSILQGIPGNTIYF.

The V and J genes are TRBV9 and TRBJ2-3; 8 bases map to TRBD2. The CDR3 loop spans 16 amino acids. The V gene end was trimmed by 4 bases and the J gene end by 1 base; junction bases not matched to a gene: 8. Germline V lookup: CDR1 SGDLS, CDR2 YYNGEE. CDR3 in DNA: TGTGCCAGCAGCCTTGGAGCGGGAGAGGGCACAGATACGCAGTATTTT. Protein: CASSLGAGEGTDTQYF.

The chain links TRBV10-3 to TRBJ1-5; D call uncertain. Germline lookup yields CDR1 ENHRY and CDR2 SYGVKD. V lost 0 bases to trimming and J lost 4 bases, with 10 bases between them. The CDR3 runs 15 residues. The CDR3 loop reads CAISESRTGNQPQHF. CDR3 DNA: TGTGCCATCAGTGAGTCAAGGACGGGGAATCAGCCCCAGCATTTT.

This clone was seen only a few times. The chain is built from TRBV6-5 and TRBJ1-1; TRBD1 aligns across 7 bases. V trimming: 10 bases; J trimming: 2 bases; junction bases outside the gene matches: 7. The CDR3 is 13 amino acids. Germline V gives CDR1 MNHEY, CDR2 SVGAGI. For the CDR3, the DNA is TGTGCCAATAAGGGGGCAGGAAACACTGAAGCTTTCTTT. Encoded protein: CANKGAGNTEAFF.

CDR3 amino acids: CASSLFVRGIGNEKLFF. The CDR3 coding sequence is TGTGCCAGCAGCTTGTTCGTCAGGGGGATTGGTAATGAAAAACTGTTTTTT. The rearrangement links TRBV5-8 to TRBJ1-4, with 7 bases lining up with TRBD1. CDR3 length equals 17 residues. The germline V gene encodes CDR1 SGHTS and CDR2 YDEGEE. The J segment lost 4 bases and the V segment lost 1 base, leaving 10 bases of the junction unmatched.

J is TRBJ2-2 and V is TRBV24-1; D not resolved. The CDR3 is 14 residues long. Germline V lookup: CDR1 KGHDR, CDR2 SFDVKD. V lost 5 bases and J lost 1, with 7 bases in between. DNA for the CDR3: TGTGCCACCAGTGGGCCAGAGAACACCGGGGAGCTGTTTTTT. Amino acids: CATSGPENTGELFF.

The V call is TRBV30, the J call TRBJ2-4; 8 bases are a match to TRBD2. J gave up 8 bases and V 0 bases, and 6 bases lay outside the gene matches. Germline loops: CDR1 GTSNPN, CDR2 SVGIG (reference sequence). This CDR3 is 14 amino acids long. This chain's CDR3 is CAWSVLGAGDIQYF. DNA of the CDR3: TGTGCCTGGAGTGTATTGGGAGCGGGGGACATTCAGTACTTC.

This chain links TRBV13 with TRBJ1-2, with D unclear. The V end was cut by 5 bases, the J end by 3 bases, with 13 bases between. This CDR3 has 14 residues. Germline assignment: CDR1 PRHDT and CDR2 FYEKMQ (reference sequence). The DNA for the CDR3 is TGTGCCAGCAGCGTGCCGGGGTCTGACTATGGCTACACCTTC. It translates to CASSVPGSDYGYTF.

The rearrangement links TRBV2 to TRBJ2-2; 10 nucleotides match TRBD2. V dropped 3 bases and J dropped 6; count of bases not matched to a gene: 4. In germline, CDR1 is SNHLY, CDR2 FYNNEI. This CDR3 region has 15 residues. The DNA for the CDR3 is TGTGCCAGCAGTGATATAGCGGGAGGTCCCGGGGAGCTGTTTTTT. Amino acids: CASSDIAGGPGELFF.

As for this clone: Germline and junction disagree at one end, which may indicate a read error. The rearrangement joins TRBV30 to TRBJ1-4; 7 bases agree with TRBD1. This CDR3 spans 17 amino acids. Germline lookup yields CDR1 GTSNPN and CDR2 SVGIG (reference sequence). CDR3 region: CASNPTGPRATNEKLLF. The CDR3 region has the DNA TGTGCCTCCAATCCGACAGGGCCCCGCGCAACTAATGAAAAACTGCTTTTT.